The 23 T cell receptor beta chains given below trace back to one sample, sequenced in a study of cytomegalovirus exposure and HLA in healthy donors. PCR primers comprised 60 Vbeta and 13 Jbeta primers. TCRdb's copy holds only in-frame clones and misses some; the assay was immunoSEQ multiplex PCR. Of just over 70,000 clones in the sample, roughly 74% were seen once. Input material: PBMCs. These receptors were obtained from a human donor in good health.

This clone was detected a few times. This chain uses TRBV9 with TRBJ2-2, with 8 bases fitting TRBD2. Germline V gene lookup returns CDR1 SGDLS and CDR2 YYNGEE. The CDR3 covers 17 residues. V was pared by 0 bases and J by 4 bases, with 8 bases of the junction left unmatched. CDR3 sequence (DNA): TGTGCCAGCAGCGTAGGTGATAGCGGGGATCGCACCGGGGAGCTGTTTTTT. It translates to CASSVGDSGDRTGELFF.

V is TRBV21-1 and J is TRBJ2-3; the DNA was not compared with TRBD2, the D call given in the table. TRBV21-1 has pseudogene status. The CDR3 extends over 15 amino acids. As DNA, the CDR3 is TGTGCCAGCAGCAAAATGGCGGGGAGTGAAGATACGCAGTATTTT. This sequence encodes CASSKMAGSEDTQYF.

The V call is TRBV5-6, the J call TRBJ2-5; possible D gene TRBD2, 6 bases. The length of the CDR3 is 15 residues. Germline assignment: CDR1 SGHDT and CDR2 YYEEEE. The V and J ends lost 0 bases and 4 bases respectively, with 13 bases between them. CDR3 sequence reads: CASSLGDWSLETQYF. The DNA of the CDR3 is TGTGCCAGCAGCTTGGGGGACTGGTCTTTAGAGACCCAGTACTTC. The full variable domain, completed using reference TRBV5-6 and TRBJ2-5, is DAGVTQSPTHLIKTRGQQVTLRCSPKSGHDTVSWYQQALGQGPQFIFQYYEEEERQRGNFPDRFSGHQFPNYSSELNVNALLLGDSALYLCASSLGDWSLETQYFGPGTRLLVL.

V usage is TRBV19 and J usage is TRBJ1-2; tentatively, D is TRBD1 (6 bases). This CDR3 is 14 amino acids long. Germline assignment: CDR1 LNHDA and CDR2 SQIVND (reference sequence). V lost 4 bases and J 4 bases, leaving 13 bases between the germline ends. The DNA for the CDR3 is TGTGCCAGTAGTACCTTGACAGGAGCCTATGGCTACACCTTC. Protein sequence: CASSTLTGAYGYTF.

The chain uses TRBV30 and TRBJ2-1; 10 positions agree with TRBD2. From germline, CDR1 is GTSNPN and CDR2 SVGIG (reference sequence). V was clipped by 2 bases and J by 8 bases; unmatched bases: 6. The CDR3 contains 14 residues. The CDR3 DNA reads TGTGCCTGGAGTCCCGGGACTAGCGTCTATGAGCAGTTCTTC. Translating it yields CAWSPGTSVYEQFF.

This clone was picked up many times. The CDR3 here is CASSPLSGSDTQYF. The CDR3 DNA reads TGCGCCAGCAGCCCGCTTTCCGGGAGTGATACGCAGTATTTT. The chain uses TRBV4-1 and TRBJ2-3, with D possibly being TRBD2 (6 bases). The CDR3 sequence is 14 residues long. V was clipped by 4 bases and J by 6 bases, with 14 bases between them. Germline CDR1 is MGHRA and CDR2 is YSYEKL.

This clone was seen just once. The chain recombines TRBV7-3 with TRBJ1-1; D is unresolved. Germline values: CDR1 SGHTA, CDR2 FQGTGA. V was trimmed by 2 bases and J by 6 bases, leaving 7 bases between them. This CDR3 spans 12 amino acids. CDR3 in DNA: TGTGCCAGCAGCTTATTCGGGTCTGAAGCTTTCTTT. It codes for CASSLFGSEAFF.

J is TRBJ2-1 and V is TRBV5-1; perhaps TRBD2 as D (5 bases). CDR3 size: 15 residues. Germline lookup yields CDR1 SGHRS and CDR2 YFSETQ. V dropped 0 bases and J dropped 3 bases, with 10 bases sitting between them. The CDR3 region is CASSLDGNGYNEQFF. DNA of the CDR3: TGCGCCAGCAGCTTGGACGGGAACGGCTACAATGAGCAGTTCTTC. Complete variable domain (other parts from reference TRBV5-1 and TRBJ2-1): KAGVTQTPRYLIKTRGQQVTLSCSPISGHRSVSWYQQTPGQGLQFLFEYFSETQRNKGNFPGRFSGRQFSNSRSEMNVSTLELGDSALYLCASSLDGNGYNEQFFGPGTRLTVL.

The rearrangement joins TRBV4-1 to TRBJ2-1, with 7 nucleotides matching TRBD2. Germline CDR1 is MGHRA and CDR2 is YSYEKL. The CDR3 totals 14 residues. With V trimmed by 2 bases and J by 6 bases, 4 bases remained unmatched. The CDR3 here is CASSQPTSVNEQFF. CDR3 nucleotides: TGCGCCAGCAGCCAACCCACTAGCGTCAATGAGCAGTTCTTC.

The CDR3 DNA sequence: TGCGCCAGCAGCTTGGGCAGGAACACTGAAGCTTTCTTT. It translates to CASSLGRNTEAFF. The chain combines TRBV5-1 with TRBJ1-1; no clear D gene. From germline, CDR1 is SGHRS and CDR2 YFSETQ. V was shortened by 0 bases and J by 1 base, with 4 bases between the two germline ends. This CDR3 contains 13 residues.

The V and J genes are TRBV30 and TRBJ1-3; maybe TRBD1 (5 bases). CDR1 is GTSNPN and CDR2 is SVGIG in the germline V gene (reference sequence). The CDR3 contains 14 residues. V lost 1 base and J 2 bases, leaving 9 bases between the germline ends. CDR3 amino acids: CAWSEGVPGNTIYF. In DNA form, the CDR3 reads TGTGCCTGGAGTGAAGGGGTCCCTGGAAACACCATATATTTT.

CDR3 region: CASSTSHSPDTQYF. CDR3 bases: TGTGCCAGCAGCACAAGCCACAGCCCAGATACGCAGTATTTT. J is TRBJ2-3 and V is TRBV7-9; D is unresolved. The V gene's germline CDR1 is SEHNR and CDR2 FQNEAQ (reference sequence). The CDR3 totals 14 residues. V gave up 5 bases and J gave up 4 bases, with 13 bases separating them.

The chain uses TRBV29-1 and TRBJ2-1, with 7 bases fitting TRBD1. There are 14 residues in the CDR3. V dropped 1 base and J dropped 6; count of bases not matched to a gene: 6. Germline V gene lookup returns CDR1 SQVTM and CDR2 ANQGSEA. The CDR3 is CSVEAGQRINEQFF. For the CDR3, the DNA is TGCAGCGTTGAAGCGGGACAGAGGATCAATGAGCAGTTCTTC.

The rearrangement joins TRBV10-3 to TRBJ1-5; D might be TRBD1 (5 bases). Germline V lookup: CDR1 ENHRY, CDR2 SYGVKD. The CDR3 sequence is 14 residues long. Trimming removed 4 bases at V and 5 bases at J, with 12 bases between. The CDR3 region is CAISGGREDQPQHF. CDR3 DNA: TGTGCCATCAGTGGGGGCAGGGAAGATCAGCCCCAGCATTTT.

The V gene is TRBV6-4, the J gene TRBJ2-3; 7 bases are a match to TRBD1. The CDR3 covers 15 residues. J lost 3 bases, V lost 4 bases, and 7 bases had no gene match. Germline-derived CDR1 and CDR2 are MRHNA and SNTAGT. CDR3 sequence (DNA): TGTGCCAGCAGTGGACAGGGTGAAAGTACAGATACGCAGTATTTT. It yields the protein CASSGQGESTDTQYF.

This sequence joins TRBV15 and TRBJ1-1; no reliable D call. The CDR3 totals 15 residues. Trimming pared 4 bases from V and 0 bases from J, leaving 12 bases between. Germline V gene sequence: CDR1 LNHNV, CDR2 YYDKDF (reference sequence). CDR3 nucleotide sequence: TGTGCCACCAGCACTCACACCTCATTGAACACTGAAGCTTTCTTT. Translated, it gives CATSTHTSLNTEAFF.

CDR3 amino acids: CASSLRTGDDGYTF. The DNA of the CDR3 is TGCGCCAGCAGCTTGAGGACAGGGGACGACGGCTACACCTTC. This chain joins TRBV5-1 and TRBJ1-2, with 9 bases matching TRBD1. The V and J ends lost 1 base and 8 bases, in that order; junction bases with no gene match: 6. Germline values: CDR1 SGHRS, CDR2 YFSETQ. The CDR3 contains 14 residues.

In its sample, this clone was seen once. The chain joins TRBV6-5 to TRBJ1-2; 10 positions match TRBD1. This CDR3 has 13 amino acids. Unmatched junction bases numbered 6, after V lost 8 bases and J lost 6 bases. CDR1 MNHEY and CDR2 SVGAGI come from the germline V gene. CDR3: CASFDRGPHGYTF. The CDR3 DNA follows: TGTGCCAGCTTTGACAGGGGGCCACATGGCTACACCTTC.

This clone was observed a few times. The V gene is TRBV5-6, the J gene TRBJ1-4, with 9 bases fitting TRBD1. The CDR3 totals 16 residues. Looked up from germline, CDR1 is SGHDT and CDR2 is YYEEEE. The V gene end was trimmed by 2 bases and the J gene end by 4 bases; junction bases not matched to a gene: 6. Here the CDR3 reads CASSLTGGPGNEKLFF. CDR3 in DNA: TGTGCCAGCAGCTTAACAGGGGGCCCGGGTAATGAAAAACTGTTTTTT.

The chain carries TRBV11-2 and TRBJ1-2; D call uncertain. V gave up 0 bases and J gave up 4 bases, with 9 bases separating them. CDR1 and CDR2 (germline): SGHAT, FQNNGV. The CDR3 consists of 14 residues. This chain's CDR3 is CASSLEQTIYGYTF. In DNA form, the CDR3 reads TGTGCCAGCAGCTTAGAGCAGACAATCTATGGCTACACCTTC.

The J gene is TRBJ1-3, the V gene TRBV30; a weak D match, TRBD1 (5 bases). Germline loops: CDR1 GTSNPN, CDR2 SVGIG (reference sequence). The CDR3 is 13 amino acids. Trimming stripped 3 bases from V and 4 bases from J, with 10 bases between. CDR3 protein: CAWRPGGGNTIYF. The CDR3 DNA reads as TGTGCCTGGAGGCCGGGGGGAGGAAACACCATATATTTT.

The chain links TRBV5-1 to TRBJ1-3; D remains ambiguous. The CDR3 consists of 17 residues. The germline V gene has CDR1 SGHRS and CDR2 YFSETQ. Trimming took 5 bases from V and 0 from J, leaving 18 bases between them. In DNA, the CDR3 is TGCGCCAGCAGACTCTATTTAACAGAAGACTCTGGAAACACCATATATTTT. Translated: CASRLYLTEDSGNTIYF.

The rearrangement uses TRBV29-1 and TRBJ1-1, with a possible D match to TRBD1 (5 bases). There are 15 residues in the CDR3. Trimming shortened V by 4 bases and J by 2 bases, and 17 bases separated the two germline ends. Germline V gives CDR1 SQVTM, CDR2 ANQGSEA. The CDR3, as DNA: TGCAGCGTTGTGGGGCCAATCACTTTCAACACTGAAGCTTTCTTT. Translation gives CSVVGPITFNTEAFF.